Below, 32 T cell receptor beta chains from the same sample are listed, as sequenced in a study of cytomegalovirus exposure and HLA in healthy donors. This PCR relied on a set of 60 Vbeta primers and 13 Jbeta primers. Clones were read by immunoSEQ multiplex PCR, and TCRdb kept only the in-frame ones, dropping some. Of under 200,000 clones listed, approximately 88% are singletons. The sequencing input was PBMCs. These receptors were collected from a boy aged 2 to 10 in good health and CMV-seronegative.

This chain links TRBV6-6 with TRBJ1-5; tentatively, D is TRBD1 (6 bases). The V end lost 0 bases, the J end lost 5 bases, and 8 bases lay between the germline ends. CDR1 is MNHNY, CDR2 SVGAGI, per germline (reference sequence). This CDR3 is built from 14 residues. The CDR3 loop is CASSYSDRYQPQHF. Written as DNA, the CDR3 is TGTGCCAGCAGTTACTCGGACAGATATCAGCCCCAGCATTTT.

The chain is built from TRBV5-1 and TRBJ2-1; tentative D call: TRBD1 (6 bases). Germline V CDR1 and CDR2: SGHRS, YFSETQ. V lost 0 bases and J lost 9, with 13 bases in between. The CDR3 has 14 residues. CDR3: CASSLETEGGEQFF. CDR3 nucleotide sequence: TGCGCCAGCAGCTTGGAGACCGAAGGGGGTGAGCAGTTCTTC. The variable domain in full, with the rest retrieved from reference TRBV5-1 and TRBJ2-1, is KAGVTQTPRYLIKTRGQQVTLSCSPISGHRSVSWYQQTPGQGLQFLFEYFSETQRNKGNFPGRFSGRQFSNSRSEMNVSTLELGDSALYLCASSLETEGGEQFFGPGTRLTVL.

The chain couples TRBV10-3 to TRBJ2-3; 9 bases match TRBD1. CDR1 is ENHRY, CDR2 SYGVKD, per germline. V lost 2 bases, J lost 6 bases, and 12 bases stayed unmatched. The CDR3 consists of 17 residues. The chain's CDR3 is CAISEGTGQQGGDTQYF. CDR3 DNA: TGTGCCATCAGTGAGGGGACAGGGCAACAAGGGGGGGATACGCAGTATTTT.

This sequence joins TRBV18 and TRBJ2-1; TRBD2 aligns across 9 bases. Per the germline V gene, CDR1 is KGHSH and CDR2 is LQKENI. The trim removed 5 bases at V and 6 bases at J, leaving 8 bases unmatched. This CDR3 is 15 amino acids long. The CDR3: CASSSIAGVTNEQFF. For the CDR3, the DNA is TGTGCCAGCTCAAGTATAGCGGGAGTAACCAATGAGCAGTTCTTC.

The chain links TRBV6-5 to TRBJ2-7; D gene unclear. The CDR3 totals 13 residues. V dropped 0 bases and J dropped 6 bases, with 9 bases sitting between them. The germline V gene has CDR1 MNHEY and CDR2 SVGAGI. This CDR3 is CASSYSGRREQYF. DNA of the CDR3: TGTGCCAGCAGTTACTCGGGCCGGCGCGAGCAGTACTTC.

V gene TRBV29-1 combines with J gene TRBJ1-2, with a tentative D call TRBD1 (5 bases). Trimming left V 1 base short and J 2 bases short, with 14 bases between. The CDR3 length is 15 residues. The germline V gene encodes CDR1 SQVTM and CDR2 ANQGSEA. The CDR3 DNA is TGCAGCGTTGAAGTTCCGGGGACTGTCAACTATGGCTACACCTTC. Amino acid sequence: CSVEVPGTVNYGYTF.

The V call is TRBV19, the J call TRBJ2-7; 9 bases line up with TRBD1. The CDR3 is 13 residues long. V shed 4 bases, J shed 3 bases, and the junction held 1 base outside the gene matches. Germline V CDR1 and CDR2: LNHDA, SQIVND (reference sequence). CDR3 nucleotides: TGTGCCAGTAGTACGGGACAGGGCTACGAGCAGTACTTC. Its translation is CASSTGQGYEQYF.

V is TRBV13 and J is TRBJ2-5; TRBD2 matches 9 bases. The tail of the sequence fits TRBJ2-7 better, so the J call may be wrong. Germline CDR1 reads PRHDT; CDR2 reads FYEKMQ (reference sequence). CDR3 length equals 13 residues. The CDR3 spells CASRFSGSYEQYF. The DNA for the CDR3 is TGTGCCAGCAGGTTTAGCGGGAGCTACGAGCAGTACTTC.

The chain joins TRBV2 to TRBJ1-1; 8 positions agree with TRBD1. CDR3 length equals 15 residues. The V segment lost 7 bases and the J segment 1 base; nucleotides outside the gene matches: 8. Germline V gene data show CDR1 as SNHLY and CDR2 as FYNNEI. As DNA, the CDR3 is TGTGCCAGCACAACTCAGGGGGCGGCGAACACTGAAGCTTTCTTT. It translates to CASTTQGAANTEAFF.

J is TRBJ2-5 and V is TRBV2, with D unresolved. CDR1 and CDR2 (germline): SNHLY, FYNNEI. The V end lost 6 bases, the J end lost 3 bases, and 5 bases lay between the germline ends. The CDR3 consists of 11 residues. The DNA for the CDR3 is TGTGCCAGCAGCGAGGAAGAGACCCAGTACTTC. Amino acid sequence: CASSEEETQYF. Together with reference TRBV2 and TRBJ2-5, the CDR3 gives the full variable domain: EPEVTQTPSHQVTQMGQEVILRCVPISNHLYFYWYRQILGQKVEFLVSFYNNEISEKSEIFDDQFSVERPDGSNFTLKIRSTKLEDSAMYFCASSEEETQYFGPGTRLLVL.

The chain links TRBV27 to TRBJ2-5; no reliable D call. Germline V gene lookup returns CDR1 MNHEY and CDR2 SMNVEV (reference sequence). The CDR3 runs to 13 residues. V was trimmed by 3 bases and J by 7 bases, leaving 12 bases between them. CDR3 bases: TGTGCCAGCAGTTTTTACGGCGGCGGGACCCAGTACTTC. Its protein product is CASSFYGGGTQYF.

V gene TRBV9 combines with J gene TRBJ2-2; maybe TRBD2 (6 bases). V lost 2 bases and J 8 bases, leaving 13 bases between the germline ends. This CDR3 is 14 amino acids long. Germline CDR1 SGDLS, CDR2 YYNGEE. Here the CDR3 DNA reads TGTGCCAGCAGCGTTGCTTTAGCGGAAGGGGAGCTGTTTTTT. This sequence encodes CASSVALAEGELFF.

This rearrangement joins TRBV5-6 to TRBJ1-1, with D possibly being TRBD1 (5 bases). There are 17 residues in the CDR3. Looked up from germline, CDR1 is SGHDT and CDR2 is YYEEEE. Trimming pared 4 bases from V and 0 bases from J, leaving 19 bases between. CDR3 region: CASSHWLGEGMNTEAFF. In DNA, the CDR3 is TGTGCCAGCAGCCATTGGCTGGGGGAGGGTATGAACACTGAAGCTTTCTTT.

For the CDR3, the DNA is TGTGCCAGCAGTAAGGAGGCTAGCGGTCAAGAGACCCAGTACTTC. It is translated as CASSKEASGQETQYF. This chain uses TRBV6-5 with TRBJ2-5; 7 positions match TRBD2. Germline V CDR1 and CDR2: MNHEY, SVGAGI. This CDR3 has 15 amino acids. J lost 2 bases, V lost 5 bases, and 8 bases had no gene match.

The V call is TRBV19, the J call TRBJ1-5, with 7 bases identical to TRBD1. In germline, CDR1 is LNHDA, CDR2 SQIVND (reference sequence). The CDR3 is 13 residues long. V was clipped by 9 bases and J by 3 bases; unmatched bases: 5. The CDR3 here is CASGTAYNQPQHF. In nucleotides, the CDR3 is TGTGCCAGCGGGACAGCCTACAATCAGCCCCAGCATTTT.

The chain couples TRBV5-4 to TRBJ2-3; 11 bases are shared with TRBD2. The CDR3 length is 16 residues. Germline trimming cut 4 bases from V and 1 base from J; bases unmatched to any gene: 5. Germline CDR1 is SGHNT and CDR2 is YYREEE (reference sequence). The CDR3 sequence: CASSPTSGRGTDTQYF. Written as DNA, the CDR3 is TGTGCCAGCAGCCCTACTAGCGGGAGAGGCACAGATACGCAGTATTTT.

This clone was seen only once. The CDR3 spells CASSERRGDNEQFF. The CDR3, as DNA: TGTGCCAGCAGTGAGAGGCGGGGGGACAATGAGCAGTTCTTC. This sequence joins TRBV25-1 and TRBJ2-1; TRBD2 matches at 8 bases. This CDR3 contains 14 residues. Germline lookup yields CDR1 MGHDK and CDR2 SYGVNS. J was trimmed by 5 bases and V by 3 bases; bases with no gene match: 3.

The genes are TRBV4-1 and TRBJ2-6; possible D gene TRBD1, 6 bases. Germline loops: CDR1 MGHRA, CDR2 YSYEKL. Deletions cut 3 bases from V and 0 bases from J, with 9 bases between. This CDR3 is built from 16 residues. CDR3 loop: CASSHLQGSGANVLTF. Here the CDR3 DNA reads TGCGCCAGCAGCCACCTACAGGGCTCTGGGGCCAACGTCCTGACTTTC.

The chain carries TRBV7-9 and TRBJ2-3; TRBD2 is a possible D gene (5 bases). Germline V gene data show CDR1 as SEHNR and CDR2 as FQNEAQ (reference sequence). V lost 5 bases, J lost 0 bases, and 12 bases lay in between. The CDR3 spans 15 residues. CDR3 in amino acids: CASSGGRVSTDTQYF. The CDR3 DNA reads as TGTGCCAGCAGCGGAGGAAGGGTTAGCACAGATACGCAGTATTTT.

DNA for the CDR3: TGTGCCAGCAGCAAGGGACTAGCGGGAGTTTACACCGGGGAGCTGTTTTTT. Protein product: CASSKGLAGVYTGELFF. The chain links TRBV7-2 to TRBJ2-2; the match to TRBD2 covers 14 bases. The J segment lost 3 bases and the V segment lost 5 bases, leaving 5 bases of the junction unmatched. The germline gives CDR1 SGHTA, CDR2 FQGNSA. There are 17 residues in the CDR3.

The chain combines TRBV5-1 with TRBJ2-3; D is possibly TRBD2 (5 bases). V gave up 2 bases and J gave up 5 bases, with 15 bases separating them. The CDR3 runs 15 residues. The germline CDR1 and CDR2 sequences are SGHRS and YFSETQ. The CDR3 is CASSLTRDRVDTQYF. The CDR3 nucleotides read TGCGCCAGCAGCTTAACCCGGGATAGAGTAGATACGCAGTATTTT.

V is TRBV18 and J is TRBJ1-3, with D uncertain. V lost 3 bases and J lost 2, with 11 bases in between. The length of the CDR3 is 15 residues. Germline CDR1 is KGHSH and CDR2 is LQKENI. CDR3 DNA: TGTGCCAGCTCACCGGCTCCGGCGGCTGGAAACACCATATATTTT. Its protein is CASSPAPAAGNTIYF.

The V and J genes are TRBV11-1 and TRBJ2-1; 11 bases align to TRBD2. There are 17 residues in the CDR3. V lost 4 bases, J lost 4 bases, and 9 bases stayed unmatched. Per germline, CDR1 SGHAT and CDR2 FQDESV (reference sequence). For the CDR3, the DNA is TGTGCCAGCAGCTATAGGGGGACTAGCGGCCTTTACAATGAGCAGTTCTTC. As protein: CASSYRGTSGLYNEQFF.

This clone was recorded only once. The chain links TRBV18 to TRBJ1-4; tentatively, D is TRBD1 (5 bases). This CDR3 region has 14 residues. The V gene lost 6 bases and the J gene lost 3 bases, with 11 bases spanning the gap. CDR1 and CDR2 (germline): KGHSH, LQKENI. The CDR3 spells CASSGGPSNEKLFF. CDR3 nucleotides: TGTGCCAGCTCCGGGGGTCCCTCTAATGAAAAACTGTTTTTT.

The chain has TRBV27 and TRBJ2-1; 7 bases are shared with TRBD2. Germline values: CDR1 MNHEY, CDR2 SMNVEV (reference sequence). V lost 3 bases and J lost 3; bases outside the gene matches: 5. The CDR3 consists of 15 residues. CDR3 nucleotide sequence: TGTGCCAGCAGTTTCGCGGGAGAGGGCTACAATGAGCAGTTCTTC. It encodes CASSFAGEGYNEQFF.

This chain joins TRBV19 and TRBJ1-1; D is unresolved. Trimming pared 6 bases from V and 1 base from J, leaving 9 bases between. The CDR3 contains 13 residues. CDR1 is LNHDA and CDR2 is SQIVND in the germline V gene (reference sequence). Written as DNA, the CDR3 is TGTGCCAGTAGAGACTCCAGGAACACTGAAGCTTTCTTT. It codes for CASRDSRNTEAFF.

The chain recombines TRBV27 with TRBJ2-5; 9 nucleotides agree with TRBD2. There are 18 residues in the CDR3. The ends lost 0 bases at V and 0 bases at J; junction bases unmatched: 8. CDR1 is MNHEY and CDR2 is SMNVEV in the germline V gene (reference sequence). The CDR3 region is CASSLSLLGLAYQETQYF. CDR3 bases: TGTGCCAGCAGTTTATCGCTGCTCGGACTAGCGTACCAAGAGACCCAGTACTTC.

This clone was seen only a few times. The genes are TRBV6-6 and TRBJ1-1; maybe TRBD1 (5 bases). The V end was cut by 5 bases, the J end by 3 bases, with 10 bases between. The CDR3 has 13 residues. Germline values: CDR1 MNHNY, CDR2 SVGAGI (reference sequence). The CDR3: CASSTTAYTEAFF. CDR3 in DNA: TGTGCCAGCAGTACGACAGCCTACACTGAAGCTTTCTTT.

The chain combines TRBV9 with TRBJ2-1, with D perhaps TRBD2 (6 bases). The CDR3 runs 16 residues. V was clipped by 0 bases and J by 5 bases, with 15 bases between them. Germline assignment: CDR1 SGDLS and CDR2 YYNGEE. The CDR3 DNA reads as TGTGCCAGCAGCGTAGTGGGACTGTCCGCGGACAATGAGCAGTTCTTC. This codes for CASSVVGLSADNEQFF.

CDR3 region: CASSNRGQGISGANVLTF. As DNA, the CDR3 is TGTGCCAGTAGTAATAGGGGACAGGGGATCTCTGGGGCCAACGTCCTGACTTTC. V gene TRBV19 combines with J gene TRBJ2-6, with 10 nucleotides matching TRBD1. Per germline, CDR1 LNHDA and CDR2 SQIVND (reference sequence). Germline trimming cut 4 bases from V and 0 bases from J; bases unmatched to any gene: 6. CDR3 length: 18 amino acids.

The CDR3: CAITREREGDEQFF. DNA for the CDR3: TGTGCCATCACACGAGAGCGGGAGGGCGATGAGCAGTTCTTC. The V call is TRBV10-3, the J call TRBJ2-1, with TRBD2 matching over 10 bases. Germline assignment: CDR1 ENHRY and CDR2 SYGVKD. Trimming at V came to 7 bases and at J to 8 bases, leaving 8 bases not matched to a gene. CDR3 length: 14 residues.

The rearrangement joins TRBV9 to TRBJ1-5; a possible D gene is TRBD1 (5 bases). Trimming removed 2 bases at V and 1 base at J, with 10 bases between. The CDR3 has 15 amino acids. The germline gives CDR1 SGDLS, CDR2 YYNGEE. The CDR3 is CASSVGGDSNQPQHF. CDR3 nucleotide sequence: TGTGCCAGCAGCGTCGGGGGTGACAGCAATCAGCCCCAGCATTTT.